This record looks at one T cell receptor (beta chain) sequence and its context. This sample is part of a study of T cell responses to AZD1222 COVID-19 vaccine. Sequencing was performed with immunoSEQ multiplex PCR; in TCRdb, only in-frame clones are kept and a portion is missing. The sample lists over 120,000 clones, 90% to 95% seen once, with 12% in the top ten. The CDR3 is 15 amino acids. Germline trimming cut 2 bases from V and 4 bases from J; bases unmatched to any gene: 6. Germline assignment: CDR1 MNHEY and CDR2 SVGAGI. Sequencing used peripheral blood, obtained after recovery from COVID-19. The receptor comes from an adult who had recovered from COVID-19. The chain carries TRBV6-5 and TRBJ2-7, with 9 bases fitting TRBD2. CDR3 nucleotide sequence: TGTGCCAGCAGTTACACGTCTAGCGGGAAATACGAGCAGTACTTC. This codes for CASSYTSSGKYEQYF.